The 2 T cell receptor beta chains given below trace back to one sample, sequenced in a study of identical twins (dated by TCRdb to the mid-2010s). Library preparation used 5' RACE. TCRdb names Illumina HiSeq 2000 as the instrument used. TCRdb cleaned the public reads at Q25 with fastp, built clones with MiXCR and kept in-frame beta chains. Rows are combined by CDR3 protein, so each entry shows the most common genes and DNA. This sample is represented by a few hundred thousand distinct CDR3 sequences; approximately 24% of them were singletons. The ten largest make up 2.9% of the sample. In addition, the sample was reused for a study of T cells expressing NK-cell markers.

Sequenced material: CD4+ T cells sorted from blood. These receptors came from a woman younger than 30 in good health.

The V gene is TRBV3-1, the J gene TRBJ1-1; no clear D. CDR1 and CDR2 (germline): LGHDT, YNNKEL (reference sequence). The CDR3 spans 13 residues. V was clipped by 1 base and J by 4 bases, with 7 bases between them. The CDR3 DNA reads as TGTGCCAGCAGCCAAGCTCGGGGCACTGAAGCTTTCTTT. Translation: CASSQARGTEAFF.

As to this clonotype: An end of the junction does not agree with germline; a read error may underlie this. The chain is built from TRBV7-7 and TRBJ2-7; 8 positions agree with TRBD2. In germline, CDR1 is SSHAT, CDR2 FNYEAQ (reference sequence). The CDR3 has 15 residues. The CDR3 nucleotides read TGTGCTAGCAGCCCCCCCAGCGGGGGACGCTACGAGCAGTACTTC. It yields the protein CASSPPSGGRYEQYF.